This section outlines one T cell receptor beta chain sequence together with its context. The data belong to a study of blood T cell repertoires in COVID-19. Study as a whole: COVID-19 samples, acute and convalescent, were from the United States, Italy and Spain. Nucleic acid was either cDNA or gDNA, and it came from T cells, B-cell-depleted T cells, or PBMCs.

The ends were cut back, 4 bases at V and 7 bases at J, with 16 bases in the middle. CDR3 length: 14 residues. Germline V gives CDR1 LGHDT, CDR2 YNNKEL (reference sequence). Original analysis: Quantification of nucleated cells was approximated via reference gene primer amplification. TCRdb's copy holds only in-frame clones and misses some; the assay was immunoSEQ multiplex PCR. V, J and clone size reflect that table, while D and trimming were determined from the DNA. The data hold approximately 63,000 clones, with 91% observed a single time. Sample: peripheral blood. The rearrangement joins TRBV3-1 (or the pseudogene TRBV3-2) to TRBJ1-2, with D tentatively TRBD1 (6 bases). This clonotype originated in a human donor in a cohort sampled during active COVID-19. Here the CDR3 DNA reads TGTGCCAGCAGCCGGAATGGGGGGGCTGGTGGCTACACCTTC. It specifies CASSRNGGAGGYTF.